Below are 10 T cell receptor beta chains sequenced from a single sample in a study of beta chain features in type 1 diabetes. Expressed TCRB transcripts were sequenced, since all the RNA that had been isolated was reverse transcribed. Using immunoSEQ multiplex PCR, the repertoire was profiled, and TCRdb retains in-frame clones only, with some absent. The sample lists about 360,000 clones; about 12% were seen once. The sample comprised naive CD4+ T cells from blood. The receptors were gathered from a man between 18 and 29 years old in good health.

This clone has a handful of counts. This CDR3 is CASRRVSLGELFF. The CDR3 region has the DNA TGTGCCAGCAGGCGGGTTTCCCTCGGGGAGCTGTTTTTT. The V gene is TRBV28, the J gene TRBJ2-2; weak D call: TRBD2 (5 bases). Trimming left V 6 bases short and J 7 bases short, with 12 bases between. The germline gives CDR1 MDHEN, CDR2 SYDVKM. The CDR3 sequence is 13 residues long.

The CDR3 loop reads CASSPADNEQFF. The CDR3 DNA reads as TGTGCCAGCAGCCCCGCGGACAATGAGCAGTTCTTC. The rearrangement links TRBV9 to TRBJ2-1; D is uncertain. The CDR3 length is 12 residues. CDR1 is SGDLS, CDR2 YYNGEE, per germline. Trimming removed 4 bases at V and 5 bases at J, with 7 bases between.

The sample holds a few counts of this clone. The rearrangement uses TRBV6-6 and TRBJ2-5; 7 positions agree with TRBD2. CDR1 and CDR2 (germline): MNHNY, SVGAGI (reference sequence). CDR3 size: 15 residues. The J segment lost 3 bases and the V segment lost 6 bases, leaving 10 bases of the junction unmatched. This CDR3 reads CASSPMLGGEETQYF. The DNA of the CDR3 is TGTGCCAGCAGCCCAATGTTGGGGGGGGAAGAGACCCAGTACTTC.

This clone was detected a few times. J is TRBJ1-2 and V is TRBV28, with 10 bases lining up with TRBD1. CDR3 size: 15 residues. Germline trimming cut 3 bases from V and 5 bases from J; bases unmatched to any gene: 6. Germline CDR1 is MDHEN and CDR2 is SYDVKM. The CDR3: CASSLTGGYRYGYTF. The CDR3 nucleotides read TGTGCCAGCAGTTTGACAGGGGGCTATAGATATGGCTACACCTTC.

As DNA, the CDR3 is TGCGCCAGCAGCTTGGAAGGGACTTACCAGACGCAGTACTTC. Translated, it gives CASSLEGTYQTQYF. The V gene is TRBV5-1, the J gene TRBJ2-7; D is possibly TRBD2 (6 bases). The CDR3 loop spans 14 amino acids. The V end was cut by 0 bases, the J end by 9 bases, with 16 bases between. CDR1 is SGHRS and CDR2 is YFSETQ in the germline V gene.

This clone was seen a handful of times. This rearrangement joins TRBV6-6 to TRBJ2-3, with 10 nucleotides matching TRBD1. Germline assignment: CDR1 MNHNY and CDR2 SVGAGI (reference sequence). The CDR3 extends over 15 amino acids. The ends lost 6 bases at V and 3 bases at J; junction bases unmatched: 6. In nucleotides, the CDR3 is TGTGCCAGCAGCTGGGGGGACAGGGGTACAGATACGCAGTATTTT. Amino acid sequence: CASSWGDRGTDTQYF.

This clone was seen ten or more times. This chain uses TRBV30 with TRBJ1-1; maybe TRBD1 (5 bases). Trimming pared 0 bases from V and 11 bases from J, leaving 10 bases between. This CDR3 region has 11 residues. Germline CDR1 is GTSNPN and CDR2 is SVGIG (reference sequence). The CDR3 nucleotides are TGTGCCTGGAGTGTAGGGGCACCGGCTTTCTTT. It yields the protein CAWSVGAPAFF.

The chain uses TRBV7-2 and TRBJ2-1, with a possible D match to TRBD2 (6 bases). The CDR3 is 15 residues long. V lost 4 bases and J 6 bases, leaving 16 bases between the germline ends. CDR1 is SGHTA and CDR2 is FQGNSA in the germline V gene. Here the CDR3 DNA reads TGTGCCAGCAGCTCGCGGGGACCGACTGGCAATGAGCAGTTCTTC. This sequence encodes CASSSRGPTGNEQFF.

V is TRBV19 and J is TRBJ2-6; D may be TRBD1 (5 bases). Germline V lookup: CDR1 LNHDA, CDR2 SQIVND (reference sequence). The CDR3 contains 17 residues. The V end was cut by 5 bases, the J end by 2 bases, with 16 bases between. This chain's CDR3 is CASSSRLGPTGANVLTF. CDR3 coding DNA: TGTGCCAGTAGTTCGAGGTTGGGGCCCACTGGGGCCAACGTCCTGACTTTC.

This clone showed up just a few times. The J gene is TRBJ2-1, the V gene TRBV7-2; a weak D match, TRBD2 (7 bases). The germline V gene encodes CDR1 SGHTA and CDR2 FQGNSA. This CDR3 is 16 amino acids long. V lost 4 bases and J lost 7, with 20 bases in between. The CDR3 protein is CASSSGSRGGGNEQFF. The CDR3 nucleotides read TGTGCCAGCAGCTCAGGCAGTAGGGGGGGTGGGAATGAGCAGTTCTTC.